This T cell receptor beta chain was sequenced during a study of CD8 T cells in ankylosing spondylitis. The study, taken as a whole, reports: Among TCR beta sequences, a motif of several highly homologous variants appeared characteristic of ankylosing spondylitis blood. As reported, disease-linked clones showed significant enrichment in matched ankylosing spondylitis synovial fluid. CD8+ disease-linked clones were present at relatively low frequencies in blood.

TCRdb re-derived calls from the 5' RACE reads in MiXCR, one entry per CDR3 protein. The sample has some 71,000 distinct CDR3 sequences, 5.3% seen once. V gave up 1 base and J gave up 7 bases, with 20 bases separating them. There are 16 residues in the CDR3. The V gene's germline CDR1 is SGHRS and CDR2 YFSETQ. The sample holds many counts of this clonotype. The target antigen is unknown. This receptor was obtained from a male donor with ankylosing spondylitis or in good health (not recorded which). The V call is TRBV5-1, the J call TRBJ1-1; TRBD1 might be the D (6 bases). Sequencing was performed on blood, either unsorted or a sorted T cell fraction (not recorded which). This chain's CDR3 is CASSLSGNRVEDEAFF. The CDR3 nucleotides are TGCGCCAGCAGCTTGTCGGGCAACAGGGTAGAAGATGAAGCTTTCTTT.